Listed below are T cell receptor beta chains from one sample, sequenced in a study of OX40 agonist ivuxolimab in advanced cancers. Using immunoSEQ multiplex PCR, the repertoire was profiled, and TCRdb retains in-frame clones only, with some absent. Of over 55,000 clones listed, around 84% were seen once; the top ten hold 2.4%. Sample: CD4+ or CD8+ T cells sorted from blood, taken in a trial of the OX40 agonist ivuxolimab. The origin of the receptors is an adult with an advanced solid tumor such as melanoma, head and neck, liver or kidney cancer. Both conserved end residues are part of each CDR3. Each record gives: clone size, V gene, J gene, D gene, CDR3 protein, CDR3 DNA. D genes are given only for firm matches. Clone size is stated in some rows and not others, as once, few, many or a class when expanded.

clone size: -; V gene: TRBV6-4; J gene: TRBJ2-6; D gene: -; CDR3 protein: CASSESSGANVLTF; CDR3 DNA: TGTGCCAGCAGTGAAAGCTCTGGGGCCAACGTCCTGACTTTC
clone size: -; V gene: TRBV18; J gene: TRBJ1-2; D gene: -; CDR3 protein: CASSPSRGAGDGGYTF; CDR3 DNA: TGTGCCAGCTCACCTTCTCGGGGTGCAGGGGATGGTGGCTACACCTTC
clone size: few; V gene: TRBV4-3; J gene: TRBJ2-7; D gene: TRBD1; CDR3 protein: CASSLYYGTGSYEQYF; CDR3 DNA: TGCGCCAGCAGCCTCTATTACGGGACAGGATCCTACGAGCAGTACTTC
clone size: -; V gene: TRBV11-2; J gene: TRBJ2-7; D gene: -; CDR3 protein: CASSLAGASYEQYF; CDR3 DNA: TGTGCCAGCAGCTTAGCGGGGGCCTCCTACGAGCAGTACTTC
clone size: -; V gene: TRBV2; J gene: TRBJ2-7; D gene: TRBD2; CDR3 protein: CASSVLAGGSYEQYF; CDR3 DNA: TGTGCCAGCAGTGTACTAGCGGGGGGTTCCTACGAGCAGTACTTC
clone size: -; V gene: TRBV6-6; J gene: TRBJ2-7; D gene: TRBD2; CDR3 protein: CASRKGTSGTAYEQYF; CDR3 DNA: TGTGCCAGCAGGAAGGGGACTAGCGGGACAGCCTACGAGCAGTACTTC
clone size: -; V gene: TRBV27; J gene: TRBJ1-1; D gene: -; CDR3 protein: CASSFGTEAFF; CDR3 DNA: TGTGCCAGCAGTTTCGGCACTGAAGCTTTCTTT
clone size: -; V gene: TRBV6-5; J gene: TRBJ1-1; D gene: TRBD1; CDR3 protein: CASSRTGSRGEAFF; CDR3 DNA: TGTGCCAGCAGCCGGACAGGTTCTCGGGGTGAAGCTTTCTTT
clone size: -; V gene: TRBV11-3; J gene: TRBJ1-2; D gene: -; CDR3 protein: CASSDRFIYGYTF; CDR3 DNA: TGTGCCAGCAGCGACCGGTTCATCTATGGCTACACCTTC
clone size: once; V gene: TRBV29-1; J gene: TRBJ2-5; D gene: TRBD2; CDR3 protein: CSSRRVAGGGGAQYF; CDR3 DNA: TGCAGCTCCCGAAGGGTAGCGGGAGGTGGAGGGGCCCAGTACTTC
clone size: -; V gene: TRBV5-1; J gene: TRBJ1-6; D gene: -; CDR3 protein: CASSLNGQGTSSYNSPLHF; CDR3 DNA: TGCGCCAGCAGCTTGAACGGGCAGGGGACAAGCTCCTATAATTCACCCCTCCACTTT
clone size: -; V gene: TRBV7-9; J gene: TRBJ2-1; D gene: TRBD2; CDR3 protein: CASSLAGREGLYNEQFF; CDR3 DNA: TGTGCCAGCAGCTTAGCGGGGCGGGAGGGCCTCTACAATGAGCAGTTCTTC
clone size: -; V gene: TRBV15; J gene: TRBJ1-1; D gene: -; CDR3 protein: CATSRDSSPRNTEAFF; CDR3 DNA: TGTGCCACCAGCAGAGATAGTTCACCGCGGAACACTGAAGCTTTCTTT
clone size: few; V gene: TRBV30; J gene: TRBJ2-2; D gene: -; CDR3 protein: CAWSPTRELFF; CDR3 DNA: TGTGCCTGGAGTCCCACCCGGGAGCTGTTTTTT
clone size: -; V gene: TRBV11-3; J gene: TRBJ2-2; D gene: TRBD1; CDR3 protein: CASSLGTGASTGELFF; CDR3 DNA: TGTGCCAGCAGCTTGGGGACAGGGGCGAGCACCGGGGAGCTGTTTTTT
clone size: -; V gene: TRBV11-3; J gene: TRBJ2-1; D gene: -; CDR3 protein: CASSLNHGLEQFF; CDR3 DNA: TGTGCCAGCAGCTTAAATCACGGACTTGAGCAGTTCTTC
clone size: -; V gene: TRBV5-1; J gene: TRBJ2-1; D gene: TRBD2; CDR3 protein: CASRGTSSYNEQFF; CDR3 DNA: TGCGCCAGCAGAGGGACTAGCTCCTACAATGAGCAGTTCTTC
clone size: -; V gene: TRBV2; J gene: TRBJ2-3; D gene: -; CDR3 protein: CASSVGADTQYF; CDR3 DNA: TGTGCCAGCAGTGTGGGGGCAGATACGCAGTATTTT
clone size: once; V gene: TRBV4-3; J gene: TRBJ2-1; D gene: TRBD2; CDR3 protein: CASSQDEGLTSVYSYNEQFF; CDR3 DNA: TGCGCCAGCAGCCAAGATGAGGGGCTGACTAGCGTATACTCCTACAATGAGCAGTTCTTC
clone size: -; V gene: TRBV2; J gene: TRBJ1-1; D gene: -; CDR3 protein: CASNSQPTKEAFF; CDR3 DNA: TGTGCCAGCAACTCACAACCGACTAAGGAAGCTTTCTTT
clone size: -; V gene: TRBV5-1; J gene: TRBJ1-1; D gene: -; CDR3 protein: CASSSVSGTLTEAFF; CDR3 DNA: TGCGCCAGCAGCTCGGTTTCCGGGACTCTCACTGAAGCTTTCTTT
clone size: once; V gene: TRBV14; J gene: TRBJ2-2; D gene: TRBD1; CDR3 protein: CASSRDSDTGELFF; CDR3 DNA: TGTGCCAGCAGCCGGGACAGCGACACCGGGGAGCTGTTTTTT
clone size: -; V gene: TRBV5-6; J gene: TRBJ2-6; D gene: -; CDR3 protein: CASSLWRNSGANVLTF; CDR3 DNA: TGTGCCAGCAGCTTATGGCGCAACTCTGGGGCCAACGTCCTGACTTTC
clone size: -; V gene: TRBV5-6; J gene: TRBJ2-2; D gene: TRBD1; CDR3 protein: CASSQDRPVTGELFF; CDR3 DNA: TGTGCCAGCAGTCAGGACAGGCCGGTCACCGGGGAGCTGTTTTTT
clone size: -; V gene: TRBV7-2; J gene: TRBJ1-2; D gene: -; CDR3 protein: CASSLEYSTGGNYGYTF; CDR3 DNA: TGTGCCAGCAGCTTAGAATACTCAACAGGAGGAAACTATGGCTACACCTTC
clone size: once; V gene: TRBV11-2; J gene: TRBJ1-3; D gene: -; CDR3 protein: CASSQGTSGNTIYF; CDR3 DNA: TGTGCCAGCAGCCAGGGAACCTCTGGAAACACCATATATTTT
clone size: -; V gene: TRBV19; J gene: TRBJ1-2; D gene: -; CDR3 protein: CASSIDYGYYGYTF; CDR3 DNA: TGTGCCAGTAGTATAGATTACGGATACTATGGCTACACCTTC
clone size: -; V gene: TRBV7-3; J gene: TRBJ2-1; D gene: -; CDR3 protein: CASSFVAYSSYNEQFF; CDR3 DNA: TGTGCCAGCAGCTTTGTAGCGTACAGCTCCTACAATGAGCAGTTCTTC
clone size: -; V gene: TRBV4-1; J gene: TRBJ2-1; D gene: TRBD1; CDR3 protein: CASSQDSGQVNNEQFF; CDR3 DNA: TGCGCCAGCAGCCAAGATTCGGGACAGGTTAACAATGAGCAGTTCTTC
clone size: -; V gene: TRBV18; J gene: TRBJ2-7; D gene: TRBD1; CDR3 protein: CASSSNRGPGEQYF; CDR3 DNA: TGTGCCAGCTCATCCAACAGGGGACCGGGGGAGCAGTACTTC
clone size: -; V gene: TRBV27; J gene: TRBJ2-7; D gene: -; CDR3 protein: CASSWTAGSSYEQYF; CDR3 DNA: TGTGCCAGCAGTTGGACAGCGGGGAGCTCCTACGAGCAGTACTTC